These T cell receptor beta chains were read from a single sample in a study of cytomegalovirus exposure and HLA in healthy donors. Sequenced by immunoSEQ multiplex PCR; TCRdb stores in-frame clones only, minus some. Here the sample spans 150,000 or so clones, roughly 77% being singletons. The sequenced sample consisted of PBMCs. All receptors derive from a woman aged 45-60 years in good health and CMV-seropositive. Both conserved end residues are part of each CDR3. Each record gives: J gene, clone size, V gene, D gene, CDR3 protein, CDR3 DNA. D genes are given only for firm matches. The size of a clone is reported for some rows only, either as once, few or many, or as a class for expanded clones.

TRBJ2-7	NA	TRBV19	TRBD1	CASGDRAYEQYF	TGTGCCAGCGGGGACAGAGCCTACGAGCAGTACTTC
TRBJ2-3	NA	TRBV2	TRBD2	CASSKGTSGGDTQYF	TGTGCCAGCAGCAAAGGGACTAGCGGTGGAGATACGCAGTATTTT
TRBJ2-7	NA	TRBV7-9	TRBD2	CSSSLLAGVAEQYF	TGTTCCAGCAGCTTACTAGCGGGAGTGGCCGAGCAGTACTTC
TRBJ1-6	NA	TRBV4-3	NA	CASSQLHRPNSPLHF	TGCGCCAGCAGCCAATTACACAGGCCTAATTCACCCCTCCACTTT
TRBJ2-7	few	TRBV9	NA	CASSVDPGLRSLYF	TGTGCCAGCAGCGTAGACCCAGGACTCCGGAGTTTGTACTTC
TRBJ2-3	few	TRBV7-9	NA	CASSFLGRGQYF	TGTGCCAGCAGCTTTTTGGGGCGGGGGCAGTATTTT
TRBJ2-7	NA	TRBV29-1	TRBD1	CSVVNRGEQYF	TGCAGCGTCGTAAACAGGGGGGAGCAGTACTTC
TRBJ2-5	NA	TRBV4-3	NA	CASSQDFSARGETQYF	TGCGCCAGCAGCCAAGATTTCAGCGCCCGGGGGGAGACCCAGTACTTC
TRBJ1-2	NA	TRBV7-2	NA	CASSLGWGGYGYTF	TGTGCCAGCAGCCTAGGGTGGGGCGGCTATGGCTACACCTTC
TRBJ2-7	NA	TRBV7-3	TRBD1	CASSFSMGQGGNEQYF	TGTGCCAGCAGCTTTTCGATGGGACAGGGGGGCAACGAGCAGTACTTC
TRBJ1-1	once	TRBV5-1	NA	CASTWNGGFEAFF	TGCGCCAGCACCTGGAATGGAGGGTTTGAAGCTTTCTTT
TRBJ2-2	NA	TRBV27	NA	CASSLKGANTGELFF	TGTGCCAGCAGTTTGAAGGGGGCGAACACCGGGGAGCTGTTTTTT